The clone carrying this TCR beta chain was observed many times. What it recognizes is unknown. These data belong to a study of early T cells in non-severe SARS-CoV-2 infection. Study overall: RNA in bulk from unsorted whole blood was sequenced, and chains were unpaired.

Molecules of cDNA were individually given unique molecular identifiers that were attached to them. TCRdb processed the 5' RACE reads anew with MiXCR; each CDR3 protein has one entry. Found here are about 37,000 distinct CDR3 sequences, 7.5% to 9% of them singletons; the top ten hold roughly an eighth. General study findings and limits: Matching results from VDJdb favored anti-spike CD8 responses, leaving private and CD4 specificities undetected.

Germline-derived CDR1 and CDR2 are SGHAT and FQNNGV. The J segment lost 1 base and the V segment lost 5 bases, leaving 3 bases of the junction unmatched. The CDR3 length is 15 residues. This chain uses TRBV11-2 with TRBJ2-1, with 9 bases that match TRBD1. This material consisted of whole blood, taken at baseline. The receptor was isolated from an adult who was a healthcare worker with PCR-confirmed SARS-CoV-2 infection or an uninfected control (not recorded which). The CDR3 region is CASSVTGGSYNEQFF. The CDR3, as DNA: TGTGCCAGCAGCGTGACAGGGGGGTCCTACAATGAGCAGTTCTTC. Using reference TRBV11-2 and TRBJ2-1 for the parts outside the CDR3, the full variable domain is EAGVAQSPRYKIIEKRQSVAFWCNPISGHATLYWYQQILGQGPKLLIQFQNNGVVDDSQLPKDRFSAERLKGVDSTLKIQPAKLEDSAVYLCASSVTGGSYNEQFFGPGTRLTVL.